The rows below give T cell receptor beta chains drawn from one sample of a study of cytomegalovirus exposure and HLA in healthy donors. Using immunoSEQ multiplex PCR, the repertoire was profiled, and TCRdb retains in-frame clones only, with some absent. The data show some 90,000 clones, more than 75% seen once. Sequencing used PBMCs. These receptors all come from a human donor in good health. Each CDR3 is given with its conserved first and last residue. A D gene is named only where the DNA matches it firmly. A row's size may be missing; if present it is once, few, many or a size class.

d_call	j_call	v_call	clone_size	cdr3_aa	cdr3_nt
.	TRBJ1-1	TRBV5-1	.	CASTRDTVRNTEAFF	TGCGCCAGCACCCGGGACACCGTTAGGAACACTGAAGCTTTCTTT
.	TRBJ2-1	TRBV9	.	CASSRTSHEQFF	TGTGCCAGCAGTAGAACTAGTCATGAGCAGTTCTTC
.	TRBJ1-4	TRBV2	once	CASSAQGLLANEKLFF	TGTGCCAGCAGTGCCCAGGGGCTTTTGGCTAATGAAAAACTGTTTTTT
.	TRBJ2-1	TRBV9	.	CASSVGAEPTNEQFF	TGTGCCAGCAGCGTAGGAGCGGAGCCTACCAATGAGCAGTTCTTC
.	TRBJ1-4	TRBV5-6	.	CASSLAGGPGEKLFF	TGTGCCAGCAGCTTGGCCGGGGGGCCTGGTGAAAAACTGTTTTTT
TRBD2	TRBJ2-1	TRBV9	.	CASSVVGSGGNEQFF	TGTGCCAGCAGCGTAGTCGGTAGCGGGGGCAATGAGCAGTTCTTC
TRBD2	TRBJ2-1	TRBV20-1	.	CSATTSVEQFF	TGCAGTGCTACTACTAGCGTTGAGCAGTTCTTC
.	TRBJ2-1	TRBV2	few	CATHGGQNNEQFF	TGTGCCACTCACGGGGGTCAAAACAATGAGCAGTTCTTC
.	TRBJ1-5	TRBV7-2	.	CASSLRGNQPQHF	TGTGCCAGCAGCCTACGGGGGAATCAGCCCCAGCATTTT
.	TRBJ2-7	TRBV14	.	CASSQGLVGEQYF	TGTGCCAGCAGCCAAGGGCTAGTGGGCGAGCAGTACTTC
.	TRBJ1-1	TRBV19	.	CASSIRGFGAFF	TGTGCCAGTAGTATCCGGGGGTTTGGGGCTTTCTTT
.	TRBJ2-5	TRBV7-9	.	CASSSSVETQYF	TGTGCCAGCAGCTCGAGCGTCGAGACCCAGTACTTC
TRBD2	TRBJ2-5	TRBV28	few	CASSLDLAGVRETQYF	TGTGCCAGCAGTTTGGACCTAGCGGGAGTGAGGGAGACCCAGTACTTC
TRBD2	TRBJ2-3	TRBV2	.	CASCSGGAPDTQYF	TGTGCCAGCTGCAGCGGGGGGGCCCCAGATACGCAGTATTTT
.	TRBJ1-2	TRBV5-4	.	CASSLRSGDYGYTF	TGTGCCAGCAGCTTGAGGTCAGGGGACTATGGCTACACCTTC
.	TRBJ1-5	TRBV7-2	.	CASSLGQVLNQPQHF	TGTGCCAGCAGCTTAGGCCAGGTACTCAATCAGCCCCAGCATTTT
.	TRBJ2-3	TRBV7-2	.	CASSRVSTDTQYF	TGTGCCAGCAGCCGTGTTAGCACAGATACGCAGTATTTT
TRBD1	TRBJ2-7	TRBV9	.	CASSGTGGRSEQYF	TGTGCCAGCAGCGGGACAGGGGGCCGTTCGGAGCAGTACTTC
.	TRBJ1-1	TRBV6-1	.	CASSGLPTGPNTEAFF	TGTGCCAGCAGTGGTCTCCCAACAGGGCCGAACACTGAAGCTTTCTTT
TRBD1	TRBJ2-3	TRBV11-3	.	CASSPRDRGETDTQYF	TGTGCCAGCAGCCCCCGGGACAGGGGGGAAACAGATACGCAGTATTTT
TRBD2	TRBJ2-7	TRBV11-2	.	CASSLAASGRLYEQYF	TGTGCCAGCAGCTTAGCCGCTAGCGGGAGGCTCTACGAGCAGTACTTC
TRBD2	TRBJ2-7	TRBV7-9	once	CASSPPLAGGLAYEQYF	TGTGCCAGCAGCCCCCCGCTAGCGGGAGGTTTAGCGTACGAGCAGTACTTC
.	TRBJ1-2	TRBV10-3	.	CAISSNPHYGYTF	TGTGCCATCTCCAGTAACCCACACTATGGCTACACCTTC
TRBD2	TRBJ2-1	TRBV11-2	.	CASSGGGGGSSYNEQFF	TGTGCCAGCAGCGGGGGGGGTGGCGGGAGCTCCTACAATGAGCAGTTCTTC
.	TRBJ2-7	TRBV19	.	CASSTLEGKQYF	TGTGCCAGTAGTACACTAGAGGGAAAGCAGTACTTC
.	TRBJ2-7	TRBV7-2	once	CASSLGGGTGSYEQYF	TGTGCCAGCAGCTTAGGCGGGGGGACAGGGTCCTACGAGCAGTACTTC
.	TRBJ1-1	TRBV4-3	medium-sized	CASSPSLATEAFF	TGCGCCAGCAGCCCCTCCCTCGCGACTGAAGCTTTCTTT
.	TRBJ1-1	TRBV5-1	.	CASSPGRVNTEAFF	TGCGCCAGCAGCCCCGGGCGGGTAAACACTGAAGCTTTCTTT
.	TRBJ2-5	TRBV7-2	.	CASSRISGQETQYF	TGTGCCAGCAGCCGTATCAGCGGTCAAGAGACCCAGTACTTC
TRBD2	TRBJ2-2	TRBV4-2	few	CASSQGGRAFRGELFF	TGTGCCAGCAGCCAAGGCGGGAGGGCCTTCCGAGGGGAGCTGTTTTTT
TRBD1	TRBJ2-2	TRBV9	.	CASSVGQGPNTGELFF	TGTGCCAGCAGCGTAGGACAGGGGCCGAACACCGGGGAGCTGTTTTTT
TRBD1	TRBJ1-2	TRBV7-3	.	CASSPGTAEGYTF	TGTGCCAGCAGCCCCGGGACAGCAGAAGGCTACACCTTC
.	TRBJ1-5	TRBV6-6	.	CASSDTGRSNQPQHF	TGTGCCAGCAGTGACACAGGGCGAAGCAATCAGCCCCAGCATTTT
.	TRBJ1-4	TRBV25-1	.	CASSERANEKLFF	TGTGCCAGCAGTGAGCGGGCTAATGAAAAACTGTTTTTT
.	TRBJ2-5	TRBV6-6	.	CASSTGQGETQYF	TGTGCCAGCAGTACAGGGCAGGGAGAGACCCAGTACTTC
TRBD2	TRBJ2-1	TRBV10-3	.	CAISEAGLAGSNEQFF	TGTGCCATCAGTGAAGCCGGACTAGCGGGGAGCAATGAGCAGTTCTTC
TRBD2	TRBJ2-7	TRBV19	.	CASSTSASGAPYEQYF	TGTGCCAGTAGCACATCCGCTAGCGGAGCGCCCTACGAGCAGTACTTC
TRBD2	TRBJ2-7	TRBV28	once	CASASGTSGNLEQYF	TGTGCCAGCGCATCCGGGACTAGCGGGAATTTGGAGCAGTACTTC
.	TRBJ2-1	TRBV11-3	.	CASSLDPTGNNEQFF	TGTGCCAGCAGCTTAGATCCGACTGGTAACAATGAGCAGTTCTTC
.	TRBJ2-1	TRBV27	.	CASSSRLIRGNEQFF	TGTGCCAGCAGTTCCCGACTAATACGGGGGAATGAGCAGTTCTTC
TRBD2	TRBJ2-5	TRBV2	.	CASSRGLAGGLGETQYF	TGTGCCAGCAGTCGGGGACTAGCGGGAGGCCTCGGGGAGACCCAGTACTTC
TRBD1	TRBJ2-6	TRBV5-4	.	CASSTADRGQSLANVLTF	TGTGCCAGCAGCACCGCGGACAGGGGTCAATCTTTGGCCAACGTCCTGACTTTC
.	TRBJ2-7	TRBV7-2	.	CASSSDRTEQYF	TGTGCCAGCAGCTCAGACAGGACCGAGCAGTACTTC
.	TRBJ1-2	TRBV28	once	CASSSGTHGYTF	TGTGCCAGCAGTTCGGGTACCCATGGCTACACCTTC
.	TRBJ2-1	TRBV7-7	.	CASSFRAGFLNEQFF	TGTGCTAGCAGCTTCCGGGCAGGGTTTCTCAATGAGCAGTTCTTC
.	TRBJ1-4	TRBV28	.	CASSLGGGQREKLFF	TGTGCCAGCAGTTTAGGGGGGGGGCAGCGGGAAAAACTGTTTTTT